The present TCR beta chain was sequenced within a study of human T cells and chemical hapten exposure. Germline V gene sequence: CDR1 SGHDN, CDR2 FVKESK. The CDR3 spans 13 residues. V lost 1 base, J lost 7 bases, and 8 bases lay in between. The time point: patch test 3, about 24 weeks after DPC sensitization. Treatment given: therapeutic diphenylcyclopropenone sensitization with weekly scalp DPC. Each CDR3 protein is one row after TCRdb ran MiXCR on the RACE reads. The sample has about 170,000 distinct CDR3 sequences, 28% seen once. The origin of this receptor is a woman between 18 and 30 years old with alopecia areata. Some clones in this sample may be carry-over from other donors' samples. The gene calls are TRBV14 and TRBJ2-1; D not certain. Specimen: whole blood, collected in connection with sensitization to the hapten diphenylcyclopropenone (DPC). The CDR3 coding sequence is TGTGCCAGCAGCCAAGGGGTGAGGAATGAGCAGTTCTTC. Protein sequence: CASSQGVRNEQFF. The whole variable domain, remainder taken from reference TRBV14 and TRBJ2-1, is EAGVTQFPSHSVIEKGQTVTLRCDPISGHDNLYWYRRVMGKEIKFLLHFVKESKQDESGMPNNRFLAERTGGTYSTLKVQPAELEDSGVYFCASSQGVRNEQFFGPGTRLTVL.